A single T cell receptor (beta chain) is shown here with its context. Its antigen is not known. Ranging in age from about 6 to 100, the donors were healthy Caucasian individuals from Russia. Each sample had at least 6.5 million PBMCs isolated. Per sample, no less than 5 micrograms of total RNA were extracted. Through a sample-barcoded 5' primer and a J-beta primer mix, a second PCR was run for about 7 to 12 cycles. TCRdb re-derived calls from the 5' RACE reads in MiXCR, one entry per CDR3 protein. This table holds approximately 600,000 distinct CDR3 sequences, roughly 53% found once. Germline CDR1 reads DFQATT; CDR2 reads SNEGSKA (reference sequence). After removal of 0 bases from V and 6 bases from J, the junction contained 6 bases not matched to a gene. This CDR3 is 15 amino acids long. The data are from a study of blood T cells in healthy people across ages. Study observations and caveats: Measured against age, TCR beta diversity per million T cells decreased in a roughly linear manner.

The V and J genes are TRBV20-1 and TRBJ2-1, with 9 nucleotides matching TRBD2. The clonotype comes from a man between 60 and 75 years old in good health. The sequenced sample consisted of blood. The CDR3 DNA reads TGCAGTGCTAGAGATGGGGGAGCGGGGGGCAATGAGCAGTTCTTC. Amino acid sequence: CSARDGGAGGNEQFF.